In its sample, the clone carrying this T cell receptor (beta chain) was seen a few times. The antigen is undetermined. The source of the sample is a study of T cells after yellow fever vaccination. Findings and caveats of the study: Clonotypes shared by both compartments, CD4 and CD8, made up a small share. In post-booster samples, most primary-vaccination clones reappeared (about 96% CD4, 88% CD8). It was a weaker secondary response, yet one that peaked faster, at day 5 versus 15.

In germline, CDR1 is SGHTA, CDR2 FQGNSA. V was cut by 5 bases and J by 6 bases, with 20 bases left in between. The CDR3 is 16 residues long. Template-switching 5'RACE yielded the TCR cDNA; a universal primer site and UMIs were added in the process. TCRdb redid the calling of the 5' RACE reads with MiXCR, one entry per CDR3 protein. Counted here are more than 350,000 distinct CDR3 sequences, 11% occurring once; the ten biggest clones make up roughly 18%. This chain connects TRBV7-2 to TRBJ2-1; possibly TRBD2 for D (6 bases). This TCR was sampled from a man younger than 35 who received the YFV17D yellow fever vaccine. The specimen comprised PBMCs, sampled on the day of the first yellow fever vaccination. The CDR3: CASSPRTGVLGNEQFF. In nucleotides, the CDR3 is TGTGCCAGCAGCCCGCGGACGGGGGTCCTCGGCAATGAGCAGTTCTTC.